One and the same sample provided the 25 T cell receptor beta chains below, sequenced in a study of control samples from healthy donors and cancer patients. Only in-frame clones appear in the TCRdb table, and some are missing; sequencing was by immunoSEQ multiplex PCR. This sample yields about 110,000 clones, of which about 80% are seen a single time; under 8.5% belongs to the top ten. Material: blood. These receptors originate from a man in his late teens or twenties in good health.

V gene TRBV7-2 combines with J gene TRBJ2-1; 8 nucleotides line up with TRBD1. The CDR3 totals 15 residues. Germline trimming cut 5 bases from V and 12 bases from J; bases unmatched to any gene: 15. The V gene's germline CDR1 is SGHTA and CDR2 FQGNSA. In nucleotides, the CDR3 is TGTGCCAGCAGCCCTGGGACAGGACTTACAGGTAGGCAGTTCTTC. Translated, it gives CASSPGTGLTGRQFF.

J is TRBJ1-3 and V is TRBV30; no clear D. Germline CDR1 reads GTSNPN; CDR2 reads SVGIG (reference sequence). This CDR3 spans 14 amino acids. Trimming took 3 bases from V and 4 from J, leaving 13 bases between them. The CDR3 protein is CAWRDLGRGNTIYF. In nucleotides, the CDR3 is TGTGCCTGGAGGGACCTAGGGAGGGGAAACACCATATATTTT.

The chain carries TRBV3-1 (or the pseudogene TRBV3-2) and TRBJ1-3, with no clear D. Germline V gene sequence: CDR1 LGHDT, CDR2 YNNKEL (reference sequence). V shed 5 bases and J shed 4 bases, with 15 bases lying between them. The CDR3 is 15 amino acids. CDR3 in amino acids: CASSVQWTPGNTIYF. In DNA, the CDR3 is TGTGCCAGCAGCGTCCAGTGGACTCCCGGAAACACCATATATTTT.

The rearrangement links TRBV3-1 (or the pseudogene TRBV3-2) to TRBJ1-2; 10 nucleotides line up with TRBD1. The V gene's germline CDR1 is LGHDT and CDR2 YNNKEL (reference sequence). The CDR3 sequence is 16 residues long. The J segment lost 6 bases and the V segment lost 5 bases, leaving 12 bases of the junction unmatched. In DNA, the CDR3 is TGTGCCAGCAGCGAACTCGACAGGGGGCGCGTGGATGGCTACACCTTC. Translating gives CASSELDRGRVDGYTF.

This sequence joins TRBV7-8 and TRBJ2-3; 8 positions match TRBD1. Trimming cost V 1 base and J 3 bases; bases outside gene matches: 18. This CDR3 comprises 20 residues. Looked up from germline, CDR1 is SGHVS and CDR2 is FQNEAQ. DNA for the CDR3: TGTGCCAGCAGCTTAGATAGCGGCGCGGGCAGGGGGCATAGTACAGATACGCAGTATTTT. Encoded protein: CASSLDSGAGRGHSTDTQYF.

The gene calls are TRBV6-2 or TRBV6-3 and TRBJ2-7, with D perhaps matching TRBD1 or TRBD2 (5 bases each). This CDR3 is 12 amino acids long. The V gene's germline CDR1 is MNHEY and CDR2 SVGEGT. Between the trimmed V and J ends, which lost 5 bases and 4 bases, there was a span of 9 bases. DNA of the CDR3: TGTGCCAGCAGTCGGGGCCAATACGAGCAGTACTTC. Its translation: CASSRGQYEQYF.

The CDR3 sequence is CASSLDRHEQFF. The CDR3 bases are TGTGCCAGCAGCCTTGACAGGCATGAGCAGTTCTTC. The chain carries TRBV11-2 and TRBJ2-1; possible D gene TRBD1, 6 bases. Germline-derived CDR1 and CDR2 are SGHAT and FQNNGV. The length of the CDR3 is 12 residues. Trimming cost V 5 bases and J 8 bases, with 10 bases left between them.

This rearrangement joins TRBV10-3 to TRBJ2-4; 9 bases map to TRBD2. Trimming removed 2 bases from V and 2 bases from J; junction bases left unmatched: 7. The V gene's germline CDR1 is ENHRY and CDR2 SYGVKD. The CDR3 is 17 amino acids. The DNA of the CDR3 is TGTGCCATCAGTGAGGGGCGGGGGGGCGAGTCCAAAAACATTCAGTACTTC. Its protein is CAISEGRGGESKNIQYF.

Here the CDR3 reads CASSSGGGEGAEAFF. The CDR3 DNA sequence: TGTGCCAGCAGTTCCGGTGGGGGCGAGGGGGCTGAAGCTTTCTTT. V usage is TRBV3-1 (or the pseudogene TRBV3-2) and J usage is TRBJ1-1; possible D gene TRBD1, 6 bases. CDR3 length: 15 residues. Trimming took off 6 bases at V and 6 bases at J, with 20 bases between the two ends. From germline, CDR1 is LGHDT and CDR2 YNNKEL (reference sequence).

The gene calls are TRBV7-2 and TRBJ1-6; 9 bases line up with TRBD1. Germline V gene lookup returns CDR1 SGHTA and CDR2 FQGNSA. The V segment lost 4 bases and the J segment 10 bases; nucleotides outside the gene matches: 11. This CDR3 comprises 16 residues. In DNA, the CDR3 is TGTGCCAGCAGCTACCCACTGGGACAGGGAGGCTCACCCCTCCACTTT. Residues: CASSYPLGQGGSPLHF.

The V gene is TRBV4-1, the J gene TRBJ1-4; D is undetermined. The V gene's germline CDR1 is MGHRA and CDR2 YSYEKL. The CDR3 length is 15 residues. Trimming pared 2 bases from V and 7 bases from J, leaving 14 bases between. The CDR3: CASSQPEVWGEKLFF. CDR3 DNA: TGCGCCAGCAGCCAACCGGAGGTCTGGGGTGAAAAACTGTTTTTT.

In nucleotides, the CDR3 is TGTGCCAGCTCCAGGGACACAGATACGCAGTATTTT. Amino acid sequence: CASSRDTDTQYF. V and J are TRBV6-6 and TRBJ2-3; weak D call: TRBD1 (5 bases). This CDR3 has 12 residues. V was clipped by 8 bases and J by 2 bases, with 8 bases between them. The germline gives CDR1 MNHNY, CDR2 SVGAGI (reference sequence).

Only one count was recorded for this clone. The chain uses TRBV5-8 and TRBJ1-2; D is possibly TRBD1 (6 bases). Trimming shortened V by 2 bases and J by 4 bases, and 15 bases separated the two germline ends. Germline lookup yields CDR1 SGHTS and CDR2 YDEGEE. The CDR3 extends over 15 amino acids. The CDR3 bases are TGTGCCAGCAGCTTTAGGACAGCCCGTAGCTATGGCTACACCTTC. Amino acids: CASSFRTARSYGYTF.

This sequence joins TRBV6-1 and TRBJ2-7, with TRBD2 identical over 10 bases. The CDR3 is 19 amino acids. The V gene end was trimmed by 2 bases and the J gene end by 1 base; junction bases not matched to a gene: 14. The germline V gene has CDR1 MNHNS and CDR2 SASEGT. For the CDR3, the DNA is TGTGCCAGCAGTGAACCCCTAGCGGGGGACCTCAGAGGGTCCTACGAGCAGTACTTC. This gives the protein CASSEPLAGDLRGSYEQYF.

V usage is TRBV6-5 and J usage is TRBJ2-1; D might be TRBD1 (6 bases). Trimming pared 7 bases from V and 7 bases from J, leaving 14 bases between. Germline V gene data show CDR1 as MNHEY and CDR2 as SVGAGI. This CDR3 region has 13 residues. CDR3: CASTHTGQNEQFF. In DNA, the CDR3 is TGTGCCAGCACTCACACAGGGCAGAATGAGCAGTTCTTC.

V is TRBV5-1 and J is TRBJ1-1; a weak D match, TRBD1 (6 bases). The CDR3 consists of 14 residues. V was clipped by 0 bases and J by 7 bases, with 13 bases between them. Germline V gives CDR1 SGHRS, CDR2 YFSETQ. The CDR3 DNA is TGCGCCAGCAGCTTGGTCAGGGGAGCAGGTGAAGCTTTCTTT. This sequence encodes CASSLVRGAGEAFF.

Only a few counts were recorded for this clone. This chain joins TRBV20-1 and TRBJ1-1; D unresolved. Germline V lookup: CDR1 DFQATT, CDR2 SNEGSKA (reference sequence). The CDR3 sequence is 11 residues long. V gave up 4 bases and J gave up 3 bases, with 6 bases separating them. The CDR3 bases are TGCAGTGCTATTCGGGACACTGAAGCTTTCTTT. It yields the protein CSAIRDTEAFF.

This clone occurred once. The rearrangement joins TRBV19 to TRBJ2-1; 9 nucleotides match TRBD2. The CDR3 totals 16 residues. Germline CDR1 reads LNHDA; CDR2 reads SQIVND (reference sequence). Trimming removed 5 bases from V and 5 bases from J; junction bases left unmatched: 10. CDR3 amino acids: CASSSPPSGMDNEQFF. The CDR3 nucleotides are TGTGCCAGTAGTTCCCCGCCTAGCGGGATGGACAATGAGCAGTTCTTC.

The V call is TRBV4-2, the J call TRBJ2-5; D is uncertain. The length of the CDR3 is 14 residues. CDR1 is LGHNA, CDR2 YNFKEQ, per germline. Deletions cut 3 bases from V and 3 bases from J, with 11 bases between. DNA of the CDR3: TGTGCCAGCAGCCAGGGCGGTATAAAAGAGACCCAGTACTTC. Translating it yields CASSQGGIKETQYF.

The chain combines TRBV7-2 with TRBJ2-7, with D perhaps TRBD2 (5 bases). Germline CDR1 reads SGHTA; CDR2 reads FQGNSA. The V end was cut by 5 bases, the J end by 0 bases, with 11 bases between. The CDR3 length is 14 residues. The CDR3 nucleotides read TGTGCCAGCAGCCCCGTAGCGACCTCCTACGAGCAGTACTTC. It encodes CASSPVATSYEQYF.

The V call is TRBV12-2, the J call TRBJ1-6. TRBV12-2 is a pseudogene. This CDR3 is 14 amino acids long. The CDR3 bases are TGTGCAAGTCGCCTGCGTCGAGGTCGGTCACCCCTCCACTTT. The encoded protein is CASRLRRGRSPLHF.

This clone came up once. CDR3 residues: CASSVNFIATNEKLFF. The CDR3 DNA is TGTGCCAGCAGTGTAAACTTTATTGCAACTAATGAAAAACTGTTTTTT. The chain is built from TRBV6-1 and TRBJ1-4; D uncertain. The V end was cut by 4 bases, the J end by 0 bases, with 12 bases between. The CDR3 has 16 residues. Germline V CDR1 and CDR2: MNHNS, SASEGT.

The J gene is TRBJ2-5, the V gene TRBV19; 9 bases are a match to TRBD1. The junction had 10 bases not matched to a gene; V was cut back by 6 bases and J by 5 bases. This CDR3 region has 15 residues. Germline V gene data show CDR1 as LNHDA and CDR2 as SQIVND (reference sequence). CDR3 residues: CASSKTGGGQETQYF. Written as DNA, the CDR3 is TGTGCCAGTAGCAAAACAGGGGGCGGTCAGGAGACCCAGTACTTC.

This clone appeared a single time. The CDR3 spells CASSQEAITRSPLHF. CDR3 in DNA: TGCGCCAGCAGCCAAGAGGCTATAACACGGTCACCCCTCCACTTT. This chain links TRBV4-1 with TRBJ1-6; the D is unclear. V gave up 0 bases and J gave up 10 bases, with 13 bases separating them. The CDR3 is made up of 15 amino acids. Germline loops: CDR1 MGHRA, CDR2 YSYEKL.

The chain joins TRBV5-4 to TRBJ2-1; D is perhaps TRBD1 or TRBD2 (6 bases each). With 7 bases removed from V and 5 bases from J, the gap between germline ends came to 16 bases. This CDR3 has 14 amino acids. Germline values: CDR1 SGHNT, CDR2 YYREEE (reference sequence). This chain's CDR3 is CASGKWGADNEQFF. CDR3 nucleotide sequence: TGTGCCAGCGGGAAGTGGGGGGCCGACAATGAGCAGTTCTTC.